The present entry profiles one T cell receptor beta chain with its context. The antigen this receptor binds is unknown. Base-call qualities are not available, and no considerably larger clone is one nucleotide away. The time point label for this specimen denotes: pre-treatment sample, taken before nivolumab and TIL therapy. The baseline tumor samples, taken from the same resection that was used to grow TIL, were excised metastases, most often pleural nodules or supraclavicular lymph nodes. Before any PD-1/PD-L1 blockade was given, tumors were harvested, nivolumab was then administered, and patients who progressed went on to receive lymphodepletion, an infusion of expanded TIL, and IL-2. Adults with stage 4 NSCLC were enrolled in a dual-center phase I trial from late 2017 to early 2020. Samples came from a single-arm, open-label phase I trial of tumor-infiltrating lymphocyte therapy with nivolumab in advanced non-small cell lung cancer. Portions of each resected tumor were snap-frozen in liquid nitrogen and were stored at -80 degrees C. Tumor regions of interest were selected on H&E sections using laser-capture macrodissection, ground into around 15 mg aliquots, and extracted using Qiagen Allprep kits.

After removal of 9 bases from V and 9 bases from J, the junction retains 20 bases not matched to a gene. Spanning cysteine to phenylalanine, the CDR3 consists of 18 amino acids. CDR3 DNA only is kept here, 54 bases in frame from base 1. CDR1 and CDR2 are read off the germline V gene as LGHNT and FRNRAP. These data originate in a study of TIL therapy for anti-PD-1-resistant metastatic lung cancer listed by TCRdb under 2021. Broadly, across the study: Enrolled patients had a median age of around 56 years (range roughly 38-75) and a median tumor PD-L1 proportion score of around 5.6%. The cohort was composed predominantly of lung adenocarcinoma, with a few EGFR-mutant and two ALK-rearranged tumors included, and half of patients were identified as current or former smokers. A median non-synonymous tumor mutation burden of around 1.5 mutations per megabase was determined across the cohort by whole-exome sequencing. Tumor and peripheral blood T cell receptor beta sequencing was used to track clonotypes across tumor, expanded TIL product and serial blood samples.

Study-level results and caveats: The study protocol defined all tumor marker inferences as exploratory. The cohort was highly selected, with more treatment-naive, never-smoker and oncogene-addicted patients than typical, limiting generalizability. Higher clonality and lower diversity were observed in expanded TIL cultures than in baseline intratumoral T cells (median clonality around 5.7% vs 31%, p < 0.0001). Clonal turnover during TIL culture was high, and many clones enriched in the product were not detected in the baseline tumor, suggesting clonal contraction instead of faithful expansion.

TCR beta CDR3 regions were amplified from genomic DNA by bias-controlled multiplex PCR with the immunoSEQ v3 hsTCRB kit. TCR libraries were sequenced on an Illumina NextSeq 500 to some 1.8 million read pairs for survey level or roughly 5-6.5 million for deep level. Under the source paper's analysis protocol: The immunoSEQ Analyzer software assigned V, D and J genes, filtered out non-productive sequences, and reported clonality. To compare repertoires between infused TIL and blood, productive Simpson clonality was used along with the Morisita overlap index of productive TRB rearrangements. TCRdb mirrors the immuneACCESS table, restricted to in-frame sequences. Some clones are absent from its copies; in checked studies, under half trace to an unresolved V gene, and the reason for the others is unknown. Clone size and the V and J calls come from that table; the DNA yielded D and trimming. This sample lists around 45,000 clones; 55% to 75% were detected once. About 6% of the sample lies in the top ten.

The receptor comes from a person between 25 and 80 years old with non-small cell lung cancer. The V gene is TRBV12-5 and the J gene is TRBJ2-1; the central 13 bases match TRBD2. Sequenced material: tumor tissue, taken at baseline. The DNA reads as follows: TGTGCTAGCGCTAGTCTCCTCCACACTAGCGGGAGGGCGGGTGAGCAGTTCTTC. This encodes CASASLLHTSGRAGEQFF.